This record covers a single TCR beta chain. Its antigen is unknown. The source of the sample is a study of T cell responses to AZD1222 COVID-19 vaccine. V was pared by 4 bases and J by 1 base, with 8 bases between. Germline CDR1 SGHNT, CDR2 YYREEE (reference sequence). The CDR3 sequence is 14 residues long. Findings and caveats of the study: CD4 TCRs covered the whole spike, strongest at regions 160-218 and 743-854. Only 5 or 6 people who got AZD1222 tested seropositive at baseline. Donors were chiefly white British, with a greater number of females, and clonal diversity was perhaps underestimated.

The data were produced by immunoSEQ multiplex PCR, yet TCRdb's version contains in-frame clones alone and is incomplete. The sample consists of approximately 80,000 clones, 80% to 90% of them appearing once. The chain is built from TRBV5-4 and TRBJ2-2; D is perhaps TRBD2 (5 bases). This receptor was taken from an adult who received the AZD1222 COVID-19 vaccine. Sequenced here: peripheral blood, sampled 28 days after the second AZD1222 dose. CDR3 region: CASSHTRNTGELFF. The CDR3, as DNA: TGTGCCAGCAGCCACACTAGGAACACCGGGGAGCTGTTTTTT. Using reference TRBV5-4 and TRBJ2-2 for the parts outside the CDR3, the full variable domain is ETGVTQSPTHLIKTRGQQVTLRCSSQSGHNTVSWYQQALGQGPQFIFQYYREEENGRGNFPPRFSGLQFPNYSSELNVNALELDDSALYLCASSHTRNTGELFFGEGSRLTVL.